This T cell receptor (beta chain) was recovered during a study of CD8+CD57+ T cells in acquired aplastic anemia. Across the study: The average for DNA from sorted CD4+ and CD8+ cells was roughly 3 ug. Study results and limitations: Shared by patients and controls, around 27 CD8+ CDR3s were abundant in patients. Patients showed no significant difference from controls in CD8+ Simpson's diversity.

Template material for TCR beta VDJ and CDR3 profiling consisted of genomic DNA. TCRdb reprocessed the reads via MiXCR and lists one record per CDR3 protein. Found here are 150,000 to 200,000 distinct CDR3 sequences, around 66% of them singletons; the top ten hold about 45%. V lost 4 bases and J lost 7; bases outside the gene matches: 10. The CDR3 runs to 16 residues. From germline, CDR1 is ENHRY and CDR2 SYGVKD. In the case of this clonotype: Antigen: not known.

The source of this sequence is a human donor with severe aplastic anemia or a healthy control (not recorded which). The material sequenced was sorted CD4+, CD8+, or CD8+CD57+ T cells (not recorded which) from PBMCs. V gene TRBV10-3 combines with J gene TRBJ1-6, with 7 bases fitting TRBD1. CDR3 in amino acids: CAISGPGTAINSPLHF. CDR3 sequence (DNA): TGTGCCATCAGTGGGCCCGGGACAGCAATAAATTCACCCCTCCACTTT.